One sample yielded the 15 T cell receptor beta chains listed below, sequenced in a study of response to subunit inactivated influenza vaccine. One entry per CDR3 protein, called by TCRdb with MiXCR from the RT-PCR reads. Among under 200,000 distinct CDR3 sequences listed, about 10% were seen once. Source: CD8+ T cells sorted from PBMCs, taken around 2 years after vaccination. These TCRs come from a man between 45 and 75 years old who received an inactivated influenza vaccine.

Written as DNA, the CDR3 is TGTGCCAGCAGTTTAGTACTAGCGGGAGGGAGTGGGAATGAGCAGTTCTTC. Protein sequence: CASSLVLAGGSGNEQFF. The chain joins TRBV27 to TRBJ2-1; 13 bases are shared with TRBD2. The CDR3 runs 17 residues. Trimming removed 2 bases from V and 7 bases from J; junction bases left unmatched: 8. Germline V lookup: CDR1 MNHEY, CDR2 SMNVEV (reference sequence).

This clonotype has more than one count but fewer than ten. The DNA for the CDR3 is TGTGCCAGCAGCTTAGTAGTGGCTTCCGGACTAGCGGGAGGGCACACCGGGGAGCTGTTTTTT. Protein product: CASSLVVASGLAGGHTGELFF. V and J are TRBV11-2 and TRBJ2-2; 15 nucleotides align to TRBD2. CDR1 is SGHAT and CDR2 is FQNNGV in the germline V gene. This CDR3 has 21 amino acids. Germline trimming cut 1 base from V and 3 bases from J; bases unmatched to any gene: 12.

The V and J genes are TRBV28 and TRBJ2-3, with 10 nucleotides matching TRBD1. The germline V gene encodes CDR1 MDHEN and CDR2 SYDVKM. The trim removed 6 bases at V and 0 bases at J, leaving 9 bases unmatched. CDR3 length equals 17 residues. This chain's CDR3 is CASRDRGETSSTDTQYF. DNA for the CDR3: TGTGCCAGCAGGGACAGGGGGGAAACTTCTAGCACAGATACGCAGTATTTT.

In this sample, this clonotype turned up a few times. This chain links TRBV6-5 with TRBJ2-3, with D perhaps matching TRBD2 (6 bases). The CDR3 spans 13 residues. Germline V CDR1 and CDR2: MNHEY, SVGAGI. V was cut by 2 bases and J by 4 bases, with 7 bases left in between. The DNA of the CDR3 is TGTGCCAGCAGTTACGTAGCGGCAGATACGCAGTATTTT. Translation: CASSYVAADTQYF.

This chain uses TRBV7-8 with TRBJ2-7; 8 bases are a match to TRBD1. Trimming took 4 bases from V and 3 from J; bases not matched to a gene: 5. The CDR3 loop spans 14 amino acids. Germline CDR1 is SGHVS and CDR2 is FQNEAQ. CDR3: CASSYQGADYEQYF. Here the CDR3 DNA reads TGTGCCAGCAGCTATCAGGGGGCCGACTACGAGCAGTACTTC.

This clonotype was seen more than once but under ten times. The chain recombines TRBV27 with TRBJ2-3; possible D gene TRBD2, 5 bases. V was cut by 6 bases and J by 0 bases, with 13 bases left in between. The CDR3 runs to 15 residues. The V gene's germline CDR1 is MNHEY and CDR2 SMNVEV (reference sequence). Here the CDR3 DNA reads TGTGCCAGCAGCGTCCCGGGCGGGAGCACAGATACGCAGTATTTT. Its translation: CASSVPGGSTDTQYF.

This clonotype was seen a few times. The gene calls are TRBV15 and TRBJ2-7, with unresolved D. V was clipped by 5 bases and J by 0 bases, with 11 bases between them. Germline lookup yields CDR1 LNHNV and CDR2 YYDKDF (reference sequence). The CDR3 covers 14 residues. In DNA, the CDR3 is TGTGCCACCAGCCCCTCGGTTAGCTCCTACGAGCAGTACTTC. Residues: CATSPSVSSYEQYF.

This rearrangement joins TRBV7-8 to TRBJ2-3; D possibly corresponds to TRBD2 (5 bases). CDR3 length: 15 residues. V shed 4 bases and J shed 6 bases, with 17 bases lying between them. The germline V gene encodes CDR1 SGHVS and CDR2 FQNEAQ. CDR3 coding DNA: TGTGCCAGCAGCTCCGGGATTAAAGCTTTGGATACGCAGTATTTT. Amino acid sequence: CASSSGIKALDTQYF.

This CDR3 is CASSHPPACGYNEQFF. The CDR3 bases are TGTGCCAGCAGCCACCCCCCCGCGTGTGGATACAATGAGCAGTTCTTC. This chain joins TRBV7-2 and TRBJ2-1; D uncertain. Germline V gene data show CDR1 as SGHTA and CDR2 as FQGNSA. The CDR3 spans 16 residues. The germline V and J ends were trimmed by 5 bases and 4 bases, with 18 bases remaining between them.

The rearrangement joins TRBV27 to TRBJ2-1; tentative D call: TRBD2 (6 bases). Between the trimmed V and J ends, which lost 5 bases and 7 bases, there was a span of 18 bases. The CDR3 has 15 amino acids. Germline CDR1 reads MNHEY; CDR2 reads SMNVEV (reference sequence). The DNA of the CDR3 is TGTGCCAGCAGTACGAGACTAGTTTTAAGGAATGAGCAGTTCTTC. Its protein product is CASSTRLVLRNEQFF.

This clonotype was picked up a small number of times. The rearrangement links TRBV6-1 to TRBJ2-5; perhaps D is TRBD1 or TRBD2 (5 bases each). The V end lost 3 bases, the J end lost 9 bases, and 17 bases lay between the germline ends. The CDR3 has 14 amino acids. Germline CDR1 is MNHNS and CDR2 is SASEGT. The CDR3 bases are TGTGCCAGCAGTGACGGGGACCTTTACGAGGCCCAGTACTTC. Translating it yields CASSDGDLYEAQYF.

This clonotype was recorded a few times. This chain joins TRBV12-3 or TRBV12-4 and TRBJ1-5, with D unclear. This CDR3 is built from 13 residues. With 3 bases removed from V and 4 bases from J, the gap between germline ends came to 7 bases. CDR3 sequence: CASSFWFNQPQHF. The CDR3 region has the DNA TGTGCCAGCAGTTTCTGGTTTAATCAGCCCCAGCATTTT.

V gene TRBV20-1 combines with J gene TRBJ2-5, with TRBD2 matching over 7 bases. The CDR3 runs to 18 residues. CDR1 DFQATT and CDR2 SNEGSKA come from the germline V gene (reference sequence). Losses at the gene ends were 0 bases for V and 2 bases for J; bases not matched to a gene: 15. CDR3 residues: CSARDLVGASGLQETQYF. The CDR3 DNA reads TGCAGTGCTAGAGATCTAGTCGGGGCTAGCGGCTTACAAGAGACCCAGTACTTC.

The rearrangement links TRBV4-2 to TRBJ2-7, with 10 nucleotides matching TRBD1. The CDR3 consists of 15 residues. V lost 0 bases to trimming and J lost 5 bases; unmatched junction nucleotides: 4. CDR1 LGHNA and CDR2 YNFKEQ come from the germline V gene. CDR3 in DNA: TGTGCCAGCAGCCAAGAGGGACAGGGGAGCCACGAGCAGTACTTC. It codes for CASSQEGQGSHEQYF.

There are a few counts of this clonotype. The chain is built from TRBV7-6 and TRBJ2-7, with no clear D. The CDR3 consists of 15 residues. V shed 0 bases and J shed 7 bases, with 16 bases lying between them. Germline V CDR1 and CDR2: SGHVS, FNYEAQ. CDR3 nucleotide sequence: TGTGCCAGCAGCTTAGCAGGGAATCGGGTGCGGGAGCAGTACTTC. Protein sequence: CASSLAGNRVREQYF.